This T cell receptor beta chain was documented in a study of response to subunit inactivated influenza vaccine. The CDR3 is made up of 19 amino acids. V lost 0 bases, J lost 1 base, and 16 bases lay in between. The germline CDR1 and CDR2 sequences are MNHEY and SVGAGI. One entry per CDR3 protein results from TCRdb running MiXCR on the RT-PCR reads. The repertoire holds hundreds of thousands of distinct CDR3 sequences, with roughly 23% as singletons. Notes on the study in general: Each seasonal influenza vaccination, the authors suggested, recruits few new T cells.

About this clonotype itself: Its target is unknown.

The chain carries TRBV6-5 and TRBJ1-6, with D unresolved. This TCR was sampled from a man aged 50 to 59 who received an inactivated influenza vaccine. This specimen was CD4+ T cells sorted from PBMCs, taken more than 4 days after vaccination. The CDR3 loop reads CASSYSGREGSSYNSPLHF. For the CDR3, the DNA is TGTGCCAGCAGTTACTCGGGGAGAGAGGGTAGTTCCTATAATTCACCCCTCCACTTT.